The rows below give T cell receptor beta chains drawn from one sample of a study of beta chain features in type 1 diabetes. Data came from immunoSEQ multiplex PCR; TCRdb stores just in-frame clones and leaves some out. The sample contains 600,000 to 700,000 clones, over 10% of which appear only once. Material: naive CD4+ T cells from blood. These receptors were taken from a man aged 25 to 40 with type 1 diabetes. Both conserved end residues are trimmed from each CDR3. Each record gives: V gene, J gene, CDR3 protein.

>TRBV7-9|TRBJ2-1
ASSSDNSYNEQF
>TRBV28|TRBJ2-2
ASRRGGGTGELF
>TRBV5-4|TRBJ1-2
ASSSGFGGGYGYT
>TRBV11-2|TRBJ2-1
ASSFTGAHNEQF
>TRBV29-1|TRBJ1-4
SVDQGEKLF
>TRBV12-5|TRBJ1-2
ASGPWAASYGYT
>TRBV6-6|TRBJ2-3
ASSTLRRGLTDTQY
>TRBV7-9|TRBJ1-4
ASSRSTGGGEKLF
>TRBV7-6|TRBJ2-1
ASSLKPRAETSYNEQF
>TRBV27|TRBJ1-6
ASSTRSVSSYNSPLH
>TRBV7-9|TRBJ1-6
ASSYRGPLH
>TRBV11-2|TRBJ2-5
ASSFYRGRETQY
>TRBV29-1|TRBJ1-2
SVEEDSLGGYT
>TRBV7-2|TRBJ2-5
ASSWGQSQETQY
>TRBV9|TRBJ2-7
ASNLWGGGGEQY
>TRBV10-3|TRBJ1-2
AIRQTFNRDEDGYT
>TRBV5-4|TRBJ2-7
ASSLPSSYEQY
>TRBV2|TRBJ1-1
ASSGQLYRGAF
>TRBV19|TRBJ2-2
ASSIQETGELF
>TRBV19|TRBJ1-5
ASSRDRVNSNQPQH
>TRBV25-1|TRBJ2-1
ASSDKPSGGFWDEQF
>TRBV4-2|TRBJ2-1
ASRLSGGDEQF
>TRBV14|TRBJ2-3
ASTQGFVTDTQY
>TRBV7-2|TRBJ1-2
ASSLVGRGVGYT
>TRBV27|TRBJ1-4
ASRQTGGEKLF
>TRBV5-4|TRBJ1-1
ASSWGTGQNTEAF
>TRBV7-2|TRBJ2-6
ASSLWGPNSGANVLT
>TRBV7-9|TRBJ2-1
ASSSHNEQF
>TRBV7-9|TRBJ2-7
ASGSSGSGSSYEQY
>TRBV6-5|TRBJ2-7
ASSYSGALSYEQY
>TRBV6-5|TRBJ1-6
ASSYSRRDGSPLH
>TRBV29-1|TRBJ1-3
SVETGTGNTIY
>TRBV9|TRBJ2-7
ASSVTGTSSYEQY
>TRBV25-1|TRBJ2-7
ASSEVKLQGQY
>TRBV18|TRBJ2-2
ASSPPNTVLNTGELF
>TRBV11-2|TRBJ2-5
ASSAVTGSYQETQY
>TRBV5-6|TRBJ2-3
ASSKGLTAADTQY
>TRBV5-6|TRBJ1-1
ASSTITNTEAF
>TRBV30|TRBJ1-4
AWSVGPELF
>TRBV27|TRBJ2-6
ASTRTISGANVLT
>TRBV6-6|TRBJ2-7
ASREFHEQY
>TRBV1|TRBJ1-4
TSSPRTVGEKLF
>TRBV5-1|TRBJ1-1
ASSPGQANTEAF
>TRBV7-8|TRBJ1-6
ASSTVEGYNSPLH
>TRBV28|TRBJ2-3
ASSTQADTQY
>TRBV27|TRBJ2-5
ASSSMGTQY
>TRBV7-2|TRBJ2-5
ASSRYPTSGGMYQETQY
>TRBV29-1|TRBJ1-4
SVRDVGAGEKLF
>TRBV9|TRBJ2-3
ASSVAGQTDTQY
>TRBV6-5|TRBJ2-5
ASSSPSDQETQY
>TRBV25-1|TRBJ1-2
ASSSQDRVYGYT
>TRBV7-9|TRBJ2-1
ASIQFAGGADNEQF
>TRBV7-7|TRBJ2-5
ASSWGGEETQY